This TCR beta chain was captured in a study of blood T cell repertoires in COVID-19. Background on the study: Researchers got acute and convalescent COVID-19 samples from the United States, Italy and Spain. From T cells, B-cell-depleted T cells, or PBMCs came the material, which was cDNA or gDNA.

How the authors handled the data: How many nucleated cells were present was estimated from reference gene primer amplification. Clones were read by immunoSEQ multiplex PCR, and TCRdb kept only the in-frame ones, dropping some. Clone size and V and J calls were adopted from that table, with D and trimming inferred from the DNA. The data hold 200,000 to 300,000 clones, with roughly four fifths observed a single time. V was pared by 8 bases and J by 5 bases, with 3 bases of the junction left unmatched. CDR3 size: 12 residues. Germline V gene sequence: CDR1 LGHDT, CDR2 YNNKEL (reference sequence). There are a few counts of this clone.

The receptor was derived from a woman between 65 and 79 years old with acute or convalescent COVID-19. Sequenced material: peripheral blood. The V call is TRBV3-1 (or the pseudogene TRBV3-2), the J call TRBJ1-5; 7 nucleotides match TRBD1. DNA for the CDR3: TGTGCCAGCCAGGGGGATGATCAGCCCCAGCATTTT. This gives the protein CASQGDDQPQHF.